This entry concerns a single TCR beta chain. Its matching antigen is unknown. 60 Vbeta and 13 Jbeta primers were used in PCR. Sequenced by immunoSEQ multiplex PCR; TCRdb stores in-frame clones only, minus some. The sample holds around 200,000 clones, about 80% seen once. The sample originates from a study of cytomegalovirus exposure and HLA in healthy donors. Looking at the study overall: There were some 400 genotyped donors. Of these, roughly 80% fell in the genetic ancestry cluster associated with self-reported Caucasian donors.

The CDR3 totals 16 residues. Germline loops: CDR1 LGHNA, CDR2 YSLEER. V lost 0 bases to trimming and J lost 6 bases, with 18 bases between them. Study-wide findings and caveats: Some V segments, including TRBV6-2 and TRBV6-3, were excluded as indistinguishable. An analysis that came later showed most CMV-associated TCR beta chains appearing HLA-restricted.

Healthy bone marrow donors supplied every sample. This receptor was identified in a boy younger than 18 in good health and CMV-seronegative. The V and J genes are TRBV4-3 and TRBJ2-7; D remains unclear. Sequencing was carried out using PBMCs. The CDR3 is CASSQDRGPSNGEQYF. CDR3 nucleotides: TGCGCCAGCAGCCAAGATCGAGGTCCTTCGAATGGCGAGCAGTACTTC.